The 22 T cell receptor beta chains below come from one sample, sequenced in a study of blood T cell repertoires in COVID-19 (dated by TCRdb to the early 2020s). Receptor libraries were prepared by the immunoSEQ multiplex PCR assay. TCRdb took this table from immuneACCESS and kept in-frame rearrangements with V and J called. Such tables lack part of the clones; where checked against another copy, unresolved V genes explain under half of the gap, and the rest is unexplained. The sample includes some 95,000 clones, with 86% observed a single time. Of the sample, 1.2% falls within the top ten clones. Material: peripheral blood. The receptors come from a man of 80 years or more with active or convalescent COVID-19.

The rearrangement uses TRBV7-4 and TRBJ2-5, with D hard to call. Germline CDR1 reads SGHVT; CDR2 reads SQSDAQ. V lost 5 bases and J lost 2, with 6 bases in between. The CDR3 length is 12 residues. CDR3 nucleotides: TGTGCCAGCAGCATGGCACAAGAGACCCAGTACTTC. Translated: CASSMAQETQYF.

The chain is built from TRBV18 and TRBJ2-3, with D hard to call. Per germline, CDR1 KGHSH and CDR2 LQKENI. Between the trimmed V and J ends, which lost 6 bases and 0 bases, there was a span of 10 bases. The CDR3 is 14 amino acids. CDR3 nucleotide sequence: TGTGCCAGCTCCCAGCGTTCTAGCACAGATACGCAGTATTTT. Amino acid sequence: CASSQRSSTDTQYF. The variable domain in full, completed from reference TRBV18 and TRBJ2-3, reads NAGVMQNPRHLVRRRGQEARLRCSPMKGHSHVYWYRQLPEEGLKFMVYLQKENIIDESGMPKERFSAEFPKEGPSILRIQQVVRGDSAAYFCASSQRSSTDTQYFGPGTRLTVL.

The chain is built from TRBV5-6 and TRBJ2-7; 10 nucleotides match TRBD2. CDR1 SGHDT and CDR2 YYEEEE come from the germline V gene. With 2 bases clipped from V and 11 bases from J, the junction kept 1 base outside the gene matches. The CDR3 is made up of 11 amino acids. The CDR3 protein is CASSLGLAEYF. The CDR3 nucleotides are TGTGCCAGCAGCTTAGGACTAGCGGAGTACTTC.

The table lists this clone with a few counts. This chain uses TRBV5-6 with TRBJ2-3; TRBD2 matches 12 bases. V gave up 4 bases and J gave up 8 bases; unmatched junction bases: 8. Germline V gives CDR1 SGHDT, CDR2 YYEEEE. The CDR3 totals 15 residues. CDR3 region: CASSSGLAGRVTQYF. The DNA of the CDR3 is TGTGCCAGCAGCAGCGGACTAGCGGGAAGAGTTACGCAGTATTTT.

This chain connects TRBV5-1 to TRBJ2-2, with 7 bases aligning to TRBD2. CDR3 size: 16 residues. Germline V gives CDR1 SGHRS, CDR2 YFSETQ. The J segment lost 6 bases and the V segment lost 4 bases, leaving 12 bases of the junction unmatched. The CDR3 sequence is CASSLQGGSPAGELFF. The DNA of the CDR3 is TGCGCCAGCAGCCTCCAAGGCGGGAGTCCCGCCGGGGAGCTGTTTTTT. Filled out from reference TRBV5-1 and TRBJ2-2, the complete variable domain reads KAGVTQTPRYLIKTRGQQVTLSCSPISGHRSVSWYQQTPGQGLQFLFEYFSETQRNKGNFPGRFSGRQFSNSRSEMNVSTLELGDSALYLCASSLQGGSPAGELFFGEGSRLTVL.

CDR3 sequence reads: CASSLSPGTGHGYTF. CDR3 sequence (DNA): TGCGCCAGCAGCTTGTCACCGGGGACAGGGCACGGCTACACCTTC. The chain is built from TRBV5-1 and TRBJ1-2, with 9 bases identical to TRBD1. With 1 base clipped from V and 8 bases from J, the junction kept 9 bases outside the gene matches. The CDR3 extends over 15 amino acids. Looked up from germline, CDR1 is SGHRS and CDR2 is YFSETQ. Variable domain in full (rest from reference TRBV5-1 and TRBJ1-2): KAGVTQTPRYLIKTRGQQVTLSCSPISGHRSVSWYQQTPGQGLQFLFEYFSETQRNKGNFPGRFSGRQFSNSRSEMNVSTLELGDSALYLCASSLSPGTGHGYTFGSGTRLTVV.

The chain employs TRBV29-1 and TRBJ1-1, with D maybe TRBD1 (5 bases). This CDR3 region has 13 residues. Germline values: CDR1 SQVTM, CDR2 ANQGSEA. Trimming shortened V by 6 bases and J by 4 bases, and 15 bases separated the two germline ends. The CDR3 protein is CSVTGDLGTEAFF. The CDR3 bases are TGCAGCGTAACGGGGGACTTGGGCACTGAAGCTTTCTTT.

This chain uses TRBV18 with TRBJ2-7; TRBD1 matches at 8 bases. This CDR3 is 15 amino acids long. Germline assignment: CDR1 KGHSH and CDR2 LQKENI. V lost 2 bases and J lost 10; bases outside the gene matches: 13. The CDR3 loop is CASSPGQGPYELQYF. DNA for the CDR3: TGTGCCAGCTCACCAGGACAGGGTCCCTACGAGCTACAGTACTTC.

The chain uses TRBV3-1 (or the pseudogene TRBV3-2) and TRBJ2-7, with TRBD2 matching over 11 bases. J lost 6 bases, V lost 4 bases, and 5 bases had no gene match. The CDR3 length is 14 residues. Germline V gives CDR1 LGHDT, CDR2 YNNKEL (reference sequence). CDR3 nucleotide sequence: TGTGCCAGCAGCCTTTCTAGCGGGAGGTTCGAGCAGTACTTC. It codes for CASSLSSGRFEQYF.

The chain carries TRBV7-9 and TRBJ2-3; D gene ambiguous. V lost 2 bases, J lost 2 bases, and 5 bases lay in between. The germline V gene has CDR1 SEHNR and CDR2 FQNEAQ (reference sequence). This CDR3 is 13 amino acids long. The DNA for the CDR3 is TGTGCCAGCAGCTTAACAGCCACAGATACGCAGTATTTT. This translates into CASSLTATDTQYF.

The J gene is TRBJ2-3, the V gene TRBV7-2, with D possibly TRBD2 on 6 matching bases. Germline V CDR1 and CDR2: SGHTA, FQGNSA. With 2 bases removed from V and 5 bases from J, the gap between germline ends came to 11 bases. CDR3 length: 14 residues. CDR3 sequence (DNA): TGTGCCAGCAGCTTAAATTGGCGGGGAGATACGCAGTATTTT. Translation: CASSLNWRGDTQYF.

The chain joins TRBV6-5 to TRBJ2-1; D possibly corresponds to TRBD2 (6 bases). The ends were cut back, 6 bases at V and 12 bases at J, with 21 bases in the middle. Germline V gives CDR1 MNHEY, CDR2 SVGAGI. The CDR3 is 14 residues long. CDR3 residues: CASRPLEGSMAQFF. CDR3 sequence (DNA): TGTGCCAGCAGGCCACTGGAGGGGTCGATGGCGCAGTTCTTC.

The chain couples TRBV10-3 to TRBJ1-6; the D gene is possibly TRBD1 (6 bases). The CDR3 has 13 residues. Germline CDR1 ENHRY, CDR2 SYGVKD. With 7 bases removed from V and 9 bases from J, the gap between germline ends came to 13 bases. The CDR3: CAINRELGSPLHF. Written as DNA, the CDR3 is TGTGCCATCAACAGGGAATTAGGTTCACCCCTCCACTTT.

J is TRBJ2-7 and V is TRBV7-3, with 8 bases fitting TRBD1. The trim removed 5 bases at V and 6 bases at J, leaving 12 bases unmatched. The CDR3 is 15 amino acids. The germline V gene has CDR1 SGHTA and CDR2 FQGTGA. The DNA of the CDR3 is TGTGCCAGCAGCCCACGAAGGACAGGGATGCTCGAGCAGTACTTC. It specifies CASSPRRTGMLEQYF.

V gene TRBV5-4 combines with J gene TRBJ1-4; D possibly corresponds to TRBD1 (6 bases). V shed 3 bases and J shed 0 bases, with 12 bases lying between them. Germline lookup yields CDR1 SGHNT and CDR2 YYREEE (reference sequence). The CDR3 runs to 16 residues. The chain's CDR3 is CASSSQGLATNEKLFF. In DNA form, the CDR3 reads TGTGCCAGCAGCTCCCAGGGGCTTGCAACTAATGAAAAACTGTTTTTT.

This clone occurred once. This sequence joins TRBV9 and TRBJ2-1; D may be TRBD1 (7 bases). In germline, CDR1 is SGDLS, CDR2 YYNGEE. V was cut by 4 bases and J by 4 bases, with 15 bases left in between. CDR3 length: 15 residues. The CDR3 sequence is CASSLGGGVYNEQFF. CDR3 nucleotide sequence: TGTGCCAGCAGCCTAGGGGGCGGGGTGTACAATGAGCAGTTCTTC.

This chain joins TRBV29-1 and TRBJ1-3, with 7 bases matching TRBD1. Germline V lookup: CDR1 SQVTM, CDR2 ANQGSEA. The trim removed 7 bases at V and 1 base at J, leaving 4 bases unmatched. This CDR3 has 13 amino acids. The CDR3 nucleotides are TGCAGCGGACAGGGTCAATCTGGAAACACCATATATTTT. As protein: CSGQGQSGNTIYF.

The genes are TRBV2 and TRBJ1-1; D may be TRBD1 (5 bases). The V end was cut by 7 bases, the J end by 1 base, with 10 bases between. The CDR3 is 13 residues long. Per germline, CDR1 SNHLY and CDR2 FYNNEI. This CDR3 reads CASTAGKNTEAFF. The CDR3 nucleotides are TGTGCCAGCACAGCAGGGAAGAACACTGAAGCTTTCTTT.

The chain combines TRBV5-1 with TRBJ2-1; 10 bases fit TRBD2. V was clipped by 4 bases and J by 4 bases; unmatched bases: 5. Germline assignment: CDR1 SGHRS and CDR2 YFSETQ. This CDR3 is 15 amino acids long. As DNA, the CDR3 is TGCGCCAGCAGCGCCACTAGCGGGAAGTACAATGAGCAGTTCTTC. This sequence encodes CASSATSGKYNEQFF.

The chain couples TRBV14 to TRBJ1-2; D gene unclear. The length of the CDR3 is 12 residues. V shed 0 bases and J shed 5 bases, with 4 bases lying between them. The V gene's germline CDR1 is SGHDN and CDR2 FVKESK. DNA for the CDR3: TGTGCCAGCAGCCAAGAACAGTATGGCTACACCTTC. Its protein product is CASSQEQYGYTF.

The chain is built from TRBV9 and TRBJ2-1; TRBD2 aligns across 11 bases. The CDR3 has 17 amino acids. The ends lost 0 bases at V and 2 bases at J; junction bases unmatched: 4. The germline V gene has CDR1 SGDLS and CDR2 YYNGEE. The CDR3 DNA reads as TGTGCCAGCAGCGTAGTAGCGGGAGGGCCCGCCTACAATGAGCAGTTCTTC. Its protein is CASSVVAGGPAYNEQFF.

The CDR3 nucleotides are TGTGCCAGCTCACCCCAATACAAAGACTATGGCTACACCTTC. Translating it yields CASSPQYKDYGYTF. The V gene is TRBV18, the J gene TRBJ1-2; D is undetermined. The CDR3 has 14 residues. Germline V gene sequence: CDR1 KGHSH, CDR2 LQKENI. V lost 3 bases and J lost 3, with 11 bases in between.